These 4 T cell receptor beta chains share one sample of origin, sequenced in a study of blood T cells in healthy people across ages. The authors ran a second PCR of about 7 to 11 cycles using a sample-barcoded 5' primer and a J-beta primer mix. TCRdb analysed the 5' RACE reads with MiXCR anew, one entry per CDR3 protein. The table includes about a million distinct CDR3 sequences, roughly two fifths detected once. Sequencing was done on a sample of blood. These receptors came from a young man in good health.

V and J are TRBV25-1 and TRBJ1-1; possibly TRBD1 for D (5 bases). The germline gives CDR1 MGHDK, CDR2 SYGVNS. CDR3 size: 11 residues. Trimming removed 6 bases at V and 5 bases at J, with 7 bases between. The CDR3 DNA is TGTGCCAGCAGGGGGGTAACTGAAGCTTTCTTT. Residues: CASRGVTEAFF.

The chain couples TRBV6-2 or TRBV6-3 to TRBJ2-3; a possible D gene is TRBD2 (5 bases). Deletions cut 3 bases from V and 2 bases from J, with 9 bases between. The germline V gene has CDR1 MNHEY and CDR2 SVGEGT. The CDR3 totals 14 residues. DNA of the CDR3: TGTGCCAGCAGTTATGACGGGATCACAGATACGCAGTATTTT. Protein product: CASSYDGITDTQYF.

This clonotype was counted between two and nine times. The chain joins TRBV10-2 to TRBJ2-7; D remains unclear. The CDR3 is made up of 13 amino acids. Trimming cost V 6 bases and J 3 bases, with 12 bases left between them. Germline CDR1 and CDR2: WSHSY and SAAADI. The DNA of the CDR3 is TGCGCCAGCAGATCATGGGATAACTACGAGCAGTACTTC. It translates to CASRSWDNYEQYF.

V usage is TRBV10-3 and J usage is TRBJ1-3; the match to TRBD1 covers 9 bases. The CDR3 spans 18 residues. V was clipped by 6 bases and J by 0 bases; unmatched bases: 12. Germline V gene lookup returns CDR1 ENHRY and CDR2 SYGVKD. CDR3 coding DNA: TGTGCCATCAGGGCGGGACAGGGAGGCAGGGACTCTGGAAACACCATATATTTT. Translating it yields CAIRAGQGGRDSGNTIYF.